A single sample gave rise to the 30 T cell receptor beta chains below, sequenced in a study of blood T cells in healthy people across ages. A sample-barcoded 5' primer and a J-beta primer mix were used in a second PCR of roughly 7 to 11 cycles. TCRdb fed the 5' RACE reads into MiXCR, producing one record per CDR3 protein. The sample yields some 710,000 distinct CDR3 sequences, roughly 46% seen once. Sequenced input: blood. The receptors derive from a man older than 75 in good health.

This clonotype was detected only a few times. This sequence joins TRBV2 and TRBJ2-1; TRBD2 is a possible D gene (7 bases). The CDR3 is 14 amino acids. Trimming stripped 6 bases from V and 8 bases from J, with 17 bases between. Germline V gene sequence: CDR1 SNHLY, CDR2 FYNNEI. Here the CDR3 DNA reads TGTGCCAGCAGGAGGGGGGGTAATGCGGATGAGCAGTTCTTC. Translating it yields CASRRGGNADEQFF.

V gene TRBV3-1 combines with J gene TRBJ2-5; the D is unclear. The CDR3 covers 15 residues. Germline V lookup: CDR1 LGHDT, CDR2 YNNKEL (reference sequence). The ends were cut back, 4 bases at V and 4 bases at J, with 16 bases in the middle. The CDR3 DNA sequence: TGTGCCAGCAGCCCTCGTGCGGACGGCGCAGAGACCCAGTACTTC. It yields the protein CASSPRADGAETQYF.

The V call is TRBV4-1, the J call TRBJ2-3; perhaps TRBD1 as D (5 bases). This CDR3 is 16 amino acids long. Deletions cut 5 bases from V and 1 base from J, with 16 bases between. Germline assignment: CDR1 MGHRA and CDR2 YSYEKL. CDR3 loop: CASSSTTLGGTDTQYF. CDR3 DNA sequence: TGCGCCAGCAGCTCTACAACCCTAGGGGGCACAGATACGCAGTATTTT.

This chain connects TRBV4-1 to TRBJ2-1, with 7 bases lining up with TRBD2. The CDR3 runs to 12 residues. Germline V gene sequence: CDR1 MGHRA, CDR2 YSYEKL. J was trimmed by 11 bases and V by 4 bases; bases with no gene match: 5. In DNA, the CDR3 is TGCGCCAGCAGCCCGCAGCGGGAACAGCAGTTCTTC. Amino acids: CASSPQREQQFF.

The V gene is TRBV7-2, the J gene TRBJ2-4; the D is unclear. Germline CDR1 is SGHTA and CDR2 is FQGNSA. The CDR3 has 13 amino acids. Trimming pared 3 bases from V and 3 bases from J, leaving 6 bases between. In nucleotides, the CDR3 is TGTGCCAGCAGCTTCAATGACAAAAACATTCAGTACTTC. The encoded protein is CASSFNDKNIQYF.

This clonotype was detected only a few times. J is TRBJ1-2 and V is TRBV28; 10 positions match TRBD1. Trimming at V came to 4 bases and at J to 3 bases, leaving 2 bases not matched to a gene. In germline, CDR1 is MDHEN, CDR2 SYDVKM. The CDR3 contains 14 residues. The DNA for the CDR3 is TGTGCCAGCAGTTATGGGACAGGGGACTATGGCTACACCTTC. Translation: CASSYGTGDYGYTF.

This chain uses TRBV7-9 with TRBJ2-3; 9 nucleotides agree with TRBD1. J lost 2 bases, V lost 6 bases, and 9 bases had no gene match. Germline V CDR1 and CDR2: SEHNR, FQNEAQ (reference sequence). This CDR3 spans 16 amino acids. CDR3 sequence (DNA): TGTGCCAGCAGAGCCACCGGGACAGGGCACACAGATACGCAGTATTTT. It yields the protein CASRATGTGHTDTQYF.

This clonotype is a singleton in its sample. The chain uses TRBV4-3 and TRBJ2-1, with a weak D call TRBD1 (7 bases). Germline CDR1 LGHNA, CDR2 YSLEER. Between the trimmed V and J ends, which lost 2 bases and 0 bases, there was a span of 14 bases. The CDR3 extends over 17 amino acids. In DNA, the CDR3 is TGCGCCAGCAGCCAAACTCAGGGGGGCATCTCCTACAATGAGCAGTTCTTC. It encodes CASSQTQGGISYNEQFF.

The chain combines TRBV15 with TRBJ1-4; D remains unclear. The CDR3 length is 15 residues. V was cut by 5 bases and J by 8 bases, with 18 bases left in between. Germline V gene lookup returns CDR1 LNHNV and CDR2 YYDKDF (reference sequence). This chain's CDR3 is CATSYFGLEEEKLFF. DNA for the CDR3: TGTGCCACCAGCTACTTCGGACTCGAGGAGGAAAAACTGTTTTTT.

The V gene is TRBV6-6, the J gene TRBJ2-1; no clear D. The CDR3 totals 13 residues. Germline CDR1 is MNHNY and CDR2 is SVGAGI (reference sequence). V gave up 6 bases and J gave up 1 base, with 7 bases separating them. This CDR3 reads CASSPESYNEQFF. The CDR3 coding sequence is TGTGCCAGCAGCCCAGAGTCCTACAATGAGCAGTTCTTC.

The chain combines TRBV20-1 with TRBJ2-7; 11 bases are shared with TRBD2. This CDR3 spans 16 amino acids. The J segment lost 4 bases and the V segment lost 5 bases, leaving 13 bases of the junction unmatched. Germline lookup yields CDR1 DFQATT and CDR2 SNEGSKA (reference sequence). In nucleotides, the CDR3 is TGCAGTGCTCAGCTAGCGGGAGGCCCCTCCCTGTACGAGCAGTACTTC. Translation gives CSAQLAGGPSLYEQYF.

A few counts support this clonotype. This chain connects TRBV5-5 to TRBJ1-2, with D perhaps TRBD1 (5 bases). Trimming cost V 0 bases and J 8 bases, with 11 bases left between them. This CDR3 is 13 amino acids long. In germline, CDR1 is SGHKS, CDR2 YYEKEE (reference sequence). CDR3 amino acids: CASSLAGFSGYTF. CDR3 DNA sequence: TGTGCCAGCAGCTTGGCAGGGTTCAGCGGCTACACCTTC. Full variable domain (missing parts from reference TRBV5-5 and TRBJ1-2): DAGVTQSPTHLIKTRGQQVTLRCSPISGHKSVSWYQQVLGQGPQFIFQYYEKEERGRGNFPDRFSARQFPNYSSELNVNALLLGDSALYLCASSLAGFSGYTFGSGTRLTVV.

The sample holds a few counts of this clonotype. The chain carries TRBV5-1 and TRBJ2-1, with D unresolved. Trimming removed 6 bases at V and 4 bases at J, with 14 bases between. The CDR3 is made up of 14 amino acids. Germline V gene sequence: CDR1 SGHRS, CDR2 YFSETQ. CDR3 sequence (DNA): TGCGCCAGCACGACATTGGCCCGATACAATGAGCAGTTCTTC. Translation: CASTTLARYNEQFF.

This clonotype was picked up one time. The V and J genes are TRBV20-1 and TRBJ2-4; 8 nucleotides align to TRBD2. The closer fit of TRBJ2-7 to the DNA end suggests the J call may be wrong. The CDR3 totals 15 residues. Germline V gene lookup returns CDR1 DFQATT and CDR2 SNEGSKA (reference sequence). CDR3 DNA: TGCAGTGCTAGAGATAATGGGAGCGGGAGCGACGAGCAGTACTTC. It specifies CSARDNGSGSDEQYF.

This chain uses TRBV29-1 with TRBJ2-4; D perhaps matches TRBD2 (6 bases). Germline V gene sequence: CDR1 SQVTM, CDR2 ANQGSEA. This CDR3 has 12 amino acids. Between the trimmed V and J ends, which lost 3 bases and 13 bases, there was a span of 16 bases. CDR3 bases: TGCAGCGTTGAGGGGACTTCCTACAAGCAGTACTTC. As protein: CSVEGTSYKQYF.

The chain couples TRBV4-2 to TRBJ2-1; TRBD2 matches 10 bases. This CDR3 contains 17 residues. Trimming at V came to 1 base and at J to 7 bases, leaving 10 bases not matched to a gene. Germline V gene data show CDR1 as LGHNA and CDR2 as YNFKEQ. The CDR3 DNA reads TGTGCCAGCAGCCAAGCCCAAGCGGGAGGGCCCTCGAATGAGCAGTTCTTC. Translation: CASSQAQAGGPSNEQFF.

CDR3 in DNA: TGCAGCGCAGACCCCTTAAGCTCGGAGACCCAGTACTTC. Translating gives CSADPLSSETQYF. The rearrangement joins TRBV29-1 to TRBJ2-5; D gene unclear. Germline CDR1 SQVTM, CDR2 ANQGSEA. V was pared by 7 bases and J by 5 bases, with 17 bases between. The CDR3 extends over 13 amino acids.

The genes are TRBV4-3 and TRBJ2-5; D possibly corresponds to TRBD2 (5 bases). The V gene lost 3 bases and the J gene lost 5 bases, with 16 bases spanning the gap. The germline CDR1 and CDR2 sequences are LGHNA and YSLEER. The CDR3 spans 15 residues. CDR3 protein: CASSHDRGSGETQYF. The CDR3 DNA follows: TGCGCCAGCAGCCATGATCGGGGATCTGGCGAGACCCAGTACTTC.

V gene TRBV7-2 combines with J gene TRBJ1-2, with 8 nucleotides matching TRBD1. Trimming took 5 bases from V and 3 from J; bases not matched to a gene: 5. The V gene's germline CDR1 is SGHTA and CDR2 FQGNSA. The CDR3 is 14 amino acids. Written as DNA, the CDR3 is TGTGCCAGCAGCGTCCTACAGGGGGACTATGGCTACACCTTC. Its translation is CASSVLQGDYGYTF.

CDR3 sequence (DNA): TGTGCCAGCAGAAGCAGGGAATATAGCAATCAGCCCCAGCATTTT. This encodes CASRSREYSNQPQHF. V gene TRBV6-2 or TRBV6-3 combines with J gene TRBJ1-5; tentatively, D is TRBD1 (5 bases). The germline V gene encodes CDR1 MNHEY and CDR2 SVGEGT. This CDR3 is built from 15 residues. The germline V and J ends were trimmed by 6 bases and 0 bases, with 12 bases remaining between them.

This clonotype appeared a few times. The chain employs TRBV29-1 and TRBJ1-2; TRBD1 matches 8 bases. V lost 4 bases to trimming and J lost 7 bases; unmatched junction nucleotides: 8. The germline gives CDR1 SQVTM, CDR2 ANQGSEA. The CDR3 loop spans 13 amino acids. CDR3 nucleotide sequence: TGCAGCGTTGTGGCAGGGGGCTCCTCTGGCTACACCTTC. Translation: CSVVAGGSSGYTF.

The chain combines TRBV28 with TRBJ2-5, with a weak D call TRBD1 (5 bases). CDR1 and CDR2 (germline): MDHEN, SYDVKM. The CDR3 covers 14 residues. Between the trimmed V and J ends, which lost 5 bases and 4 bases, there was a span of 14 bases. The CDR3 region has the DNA TGTGCCAGCAGTATGCCCAGGGTGAGAGAGACCCAGTACTTC. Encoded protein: CASSMPRVRETQYF.

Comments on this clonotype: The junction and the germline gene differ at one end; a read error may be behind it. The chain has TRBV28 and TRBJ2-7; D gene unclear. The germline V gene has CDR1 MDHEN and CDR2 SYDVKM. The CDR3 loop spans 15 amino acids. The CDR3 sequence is CASSLPFRRAYEQYF. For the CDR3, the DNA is TGTGCCAGTAGTTTACCGTTTCGCAGAGCCTACGAGCAGTACTTC. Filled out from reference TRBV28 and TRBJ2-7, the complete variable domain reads DVKVTQSSRYLVKRTGEKVFLECVQDMDHENMFWYRQDPGLGLRLIYFSYDVKMKEKGDIPEGYSVSREKKERFSLILESASTNQTSMYLCASSLPFRRAYEQYFGPGTRLTVT.

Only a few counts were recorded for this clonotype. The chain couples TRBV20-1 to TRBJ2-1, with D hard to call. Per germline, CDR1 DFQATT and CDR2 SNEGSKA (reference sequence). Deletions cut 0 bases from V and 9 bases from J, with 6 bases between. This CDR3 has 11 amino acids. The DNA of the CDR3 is TGCAGTGCTAGAGATCGATTTGAGCAGTTCTTC. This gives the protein CSARDRFEQFF.

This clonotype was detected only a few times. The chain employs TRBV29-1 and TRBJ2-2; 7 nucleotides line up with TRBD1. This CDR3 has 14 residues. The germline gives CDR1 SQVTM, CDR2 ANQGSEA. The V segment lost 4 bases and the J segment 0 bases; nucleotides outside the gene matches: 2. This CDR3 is CSVGGGANTGELFF. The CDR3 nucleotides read TGCAGCGTTGGAGGGGGCGCGAACACCGGGGAGCTGTTTTTT.

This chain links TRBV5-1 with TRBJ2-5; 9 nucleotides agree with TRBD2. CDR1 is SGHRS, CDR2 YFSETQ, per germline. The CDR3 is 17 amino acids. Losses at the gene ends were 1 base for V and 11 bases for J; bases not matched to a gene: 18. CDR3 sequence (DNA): TGCGCCAGCAGCTTGATAAGAGAGCGGGAGGACTACAATGAGCAGTACTTC. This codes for CASSLIREREDYNEQYF.

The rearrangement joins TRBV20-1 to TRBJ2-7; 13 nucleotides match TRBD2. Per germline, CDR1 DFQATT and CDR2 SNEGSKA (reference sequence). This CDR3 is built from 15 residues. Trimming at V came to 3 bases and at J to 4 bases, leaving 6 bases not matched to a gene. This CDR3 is CSASATSGGAYEQYF. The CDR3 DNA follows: TGCAGTGCTAGTGCAACTAGCGGGGGGGCGTACGAGCAGTACTTC.

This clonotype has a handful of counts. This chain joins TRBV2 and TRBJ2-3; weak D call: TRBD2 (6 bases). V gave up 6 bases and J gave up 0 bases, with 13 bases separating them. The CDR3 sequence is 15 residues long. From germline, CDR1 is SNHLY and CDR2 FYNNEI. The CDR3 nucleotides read TGTGCCAGCAGACCGACTGCGGGGAGCACAGATACGCAGTATTTT. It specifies CASRPTAGSTDTQYF.

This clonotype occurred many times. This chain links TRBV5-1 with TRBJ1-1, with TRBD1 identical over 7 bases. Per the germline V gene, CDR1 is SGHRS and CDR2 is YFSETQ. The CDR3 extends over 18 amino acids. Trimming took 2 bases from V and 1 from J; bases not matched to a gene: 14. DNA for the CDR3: TGCGCCAGCAGCTTAGCGGTACCGGGACAGAGGACGAACACTGAAGCTTTCTTT. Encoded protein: CASSLAVPGQRTNTEAFF.

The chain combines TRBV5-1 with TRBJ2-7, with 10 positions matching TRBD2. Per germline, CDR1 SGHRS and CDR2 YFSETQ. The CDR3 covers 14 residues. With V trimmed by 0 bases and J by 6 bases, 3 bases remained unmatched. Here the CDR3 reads CASSLEAGGAEQYF. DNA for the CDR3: TGCGCCAGCAGCTTGGAAGCGGGAGGGGCCGAGCAGTACTTC. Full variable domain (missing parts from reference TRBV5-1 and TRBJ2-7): KAGVTQTPRYLIKTRGQQVTLSCSPISGHRSVSWYQQTPGQGLQFLFEYFSETQRNKGNFPGRFSGRQFSNSRSEMNVSTLELGDSALYLCASSLEAGGAEQYFGPGTRLTVT.